The rows below give T cell receptor beta chains drawn from one sample of a study of naive and memory T cell subsets. TCRdb called the UMI-ligation and nested PCR reads again in MiXCR, with one record for every CDR3 protein. The sample gives under 150,000 distinct CDR3 sequences, about a sixth of which show up once; 0.14% to 0.15% is in the top ten. The sample taken for sequencing was naive CD4+ T cells from blood. The receptors come from a human donor in good health. Both conserved end residues are part of each CDR3. The order of the fields is D gene, V gene, clone size, J gene, CDR3 DNA, CDR3 protein. D genes are given only for firm matches. Not every row has a clone size; where given, it reads once, few, many or a size class.

d_gene: NA; v_gene: TRBV28; abundance: NA; j_gene: TRBJ2-7; CDR3nt: TGTGCCAGCAGTAATGGGGCCCCATCCTACGAGCAGTACTTC; CDR3aa: CASSNGAPSYEQYF
d_gene: NA; v_gene: TRBV27; abundance: NA; j_gene: TRBJ2-1; CDR3nt: TGTGCCAGCAGTTTATCGAAGGTACCCTACAATGAGCAGTTCTTC; CDR3aa: CASSLSKVPYNEQFF
d_gene: NA; v_gene: TRBV7-2; abundance: many; j_gene: TRBJ2-4; CDR3nt: TGTGCCAGCAGCTTCGACGTAGCCAAAAACATTCAGTACTTC; CDR3aa: CASSFDVAKNIQYF
d_gene: NA; v_gene: TRBV5-4; abundance: NA; j_gene: TRBJ2-7; CDR3nt: TGTGCCACGACCGGGACTTTCTCCTACGAGCAGTACTTC; CDR3aa: CATTGTFSYEQYF
d_gene: NA; v_gene: TRBV11-2; abundance: NA; j_gene: TRBJ1-4; CDR3nt: TGTGCCAGCAGCTTAAACTCCCCGGAGAAGGGAGAAAAACTGTTTTTT; CDR3aa: CASSLNSPEKGEKLFF
d_gene: TRBD2; v_gene: TRBV19; abundance: few; j_gene: TRBJ2-1; CDR3nt: TGTGCCAGTAGTATAGGAATACGGCGGGAGAATACCTACAATGAGCAGTTCTTC; CDR3aa: CASSIGIRRENTYNEQFF
d_gene: TRBD2; v_gene: TRBV4-1; abundance: few; j_gene: TRBJ2-7; CDR3nt: TGCGCCAGCAGCCAAGTAGCGGGAGTTCCCTACGAGCAGTACTTC; CDR3aa: CASSQVAGVPYEQYF
d_gene: TRBD1; v_gene: TRBV12-3/TRBV12-4; abundance: few; j_gene: TRBJ2-3; CDR3nt: TGTGCCAGCAGTTTTGGGGGACAGCCCACAGATACGCAGTATTTT; CDR3aa: CASSFGGQPTDTQYF
d_gene: TRBD2; v_gene: TRBV19; abundance: few; j_gene: TRBJ2-1; CDR3nt: TGTGCCAGTAGTACTTCTTCGTGGCACGGGAGGGCCATCAATGAGCAGTTCTTC; CDR3aa: CASSTSSWHGRAINEQFF
d_gene: TRBD2; v_gene: TRBV10-3; abundance: NA; j_gene: TRBJ2-3; CDR3nt: TGTGCCATCAGTGGAGGGTCTAGCGGTTTCACAGATACGCAGTATTTT; CDR3aa: CAISGGSSGFTDTQYF
d_gene: NA; v_gene: TRBV5-6; abundance: NA; j_gene: TRBJ2-1; CDR3nt: TGTGCCAGCACTCCGGGGCCGGGGGAGCAGTTCTTC; CDR3aa: CASTPGPGEQFF
d_gene: TRBD2; v_gene: TRBV4-1; abundance: NA; j_gene: TRBJ2-3; CDR3nt: TGCGCCAGCAGCCAAGATTTCGCGGGAGGGCCGCCCGATACGCAGTATTTT; CDR3aa: CASSQDFAGGPPDTQYF
d_gene: TRBD1; v_gene: TRBV6-5; abundance: NA; j_gene: TRBJ1-2; CDR3nt: TGTGCCAGCAGTTACGCTATCAGGGGGAACTATGGCTACACCTTC; CDR3aa: CASSYAIRGNYGYTF
d_gene: NA; v_gene: TRBV19; abundance: NA; j_gene: TRBJ1-3; CDR3nt: TGTGCCACTGGCCCGAATTACGGACAGTCCTCTGGAAACACCATATATTTT; CDR3aa: CATGPNYGQSSGNTIYF
d_gene: NA; v_gene: TRBV7-2; abundance: NA; j_gene: TRBJ2-1; CDR3nt: TGTGCCAGCAGCTTAGGGCCGCCAGGGGCAGGGAATGAGCACTTCTTC; CDR3aa: CASSLGPPGAGNEHFF
d_gene: NA; v_gene: TRBV7-3; abundance: few; j_gene: TRBJ2-1; CDR3nt: TGTGCCAGCAGCCGTACTTCCAGCTCCTACAATGAGCAGTTCTTC; CDR3aa: CASSRTSSSYNEQFF
d_gene: TRBD2; v_gene: TRBV6-2/TRBV6-3; abundance: few; j_gene: TRBJ2-1; CDR3nt: TGTGCCAGCAGCCACGGGGGGGGCACCGACTCCTACAATGAGCAGTTCTTC; CDR3aa: CASSHGGGTDSYNEQFF
d_gene: TRBD2; v_gene: TRBV29-1; abundance: many; j_gene: TRBJ2-3; CDR3nt: TGCAGCGTCGAGGCGGGAGGAGCAGATACGCAGTATTTT; CDR3aa: CSVEAGGADTQYF
d_gene: NA; v_gene: TRBV28; abundance: few; j_gene: TRBJ2-5; CDR3nt: TGTGCCAGCAGTGACCGCCGGGGGGCGGTTTGCCAAGAGACCCAGTACTTC; CDR3aa: CASSDRRGAVCQETQYF
d_gene: NA; v_gene: TRBV12-3/TRBV12-4; abundance: NA; j_gene: TRBJ2-1; CDR3nt: TGTGCCAGCAGTTTCGACGTGGCCTACAATGAGCAGTTCTTC; CDR3aa: CASSFDVAYNEQFF
d_gene: NA; v_gene: TRBV5-6; abundance: NA; j_gene: TRBJ2-5; CDR3nt: TGTGCCAGCAGCGGGAGTCTGGAGACCCAGTACTTC; CDR3aa: CASSGSLETQYF
d_gene: NA; v_gene: TRBV2; abundance: NA; j_gene: TRBJ2-7; CDR3nt: TGTGCCAGCAGTGAATCCTCGGGGCAGGGCGAGCAGTACTTC; CDR3aa: CASSESSGQGEQYF
d_gene: TRBD2; v_gene: TRBV4-2; abundance: few; j_gene: TRBJ2-1; CDR3nt: TGTGCCAGCAGCCAAGCGCTAGCGGGAGAACAACGTACAGTCTCCCATGAGCAGTTCTTC; CDR3aa: CASSQALAGEQRTVSHEQFF
d_gene: NA; v_gene: TRBV6-2/TRBV6-3; abundance: few; j_gene: TRBJ2-3; CDR3nt: TGTGCCAGCAGTTACTCGAACCCGGGACAAGGCACAGATACGCAGTATTTT; CDR3aa: CASSYSNPGQGTDTQYF
d_gene: NA; v_gene: TRBV18; abundance: few; j_gene: TRBJ2-3; CDR3nt: TGTGCCAGCTCACCGAATAGCGGAAGCACAGATACGCAGTATTTT; CDR3aa: CASSPNSGSTDTQYF
d_gene: NA; v_gene: TRBV7-9; abundance: many; j_gene: TRBJ2-5; CDR3nt: TGTGCCAGCAGCCCGTTAGCCTACCAAGAGACCCAGTACTTC; CDR3aa: CASSPLAYQETQYF
d_gene: NA; v_gene: TRBV28; abundance: few; j_gene: TRBJ1-2; CDR3nt: TGTGCCAGCAGCTGGGGCTATGGCTACACCTTC; CDR3aa: CASSWGYGYTF
d_gene: NA; v_gene: TRBV20-1; abundance: NA; j_gene: TRBJ2-3; CDR3nt: TGCAGTGCTAGAGATCGGGCAGTCACAGATACGCAGTATTTT; CDR3aa: CSARDRAVTDTQYF
d_gene: NA; v_gene: TRBV12-3/TRBV12-4; abundance: many; j_gene: TRBJ2-6; CDR3nt: TGTGCCAGCAGCCATCGCTCTGGGGCCAACGTCCTGACTTTC; CDR3aa: CASSHRSGANVLTF
d_gene: NA; v_gene: TRBV6-2/TRBV6-3; abundance: NA; j_gene: TRBJ1-4; CDR3nt: TGTGCCAGCGCGAAGGAAAAACTGTTTTTT; CDR3aa: CASAKEKLFF
d_gene: NA; v_gene: TRBV20-1; abundance: NA; j_gene: TRBJ1-1; CDR3nt: TGCAGCCCGACAGACAGCATGAACACTGAAGCTTTCTTT; CDR3aa: CSPTDSMNTEAFF
d_gene: NA; v_gene: TRBV29-1; abundance: NA; j_gene: TRBJ2-1; CDR3nt: TGCAGCGTTGAAGCTGAAAGAACGATCTACAATGAGCAGTTCTTC; CDR3aa: CSVEAERTIYNEQFF
d_gene: TRBD2; v_gene: TRBV30; abundance: NA; j_gene: TRBJ2-1; CDR3nt: TGTGCCTGGAGTAGGTTAGCGGGAGCATTCAATGAGCAGTTCTTC; CDR3aa: CAWSRLAGAFNEQFF
d_gene: NA; v_gene: TRBV5-4; abundance: few; j_gene: TRBJ2-1; CDR3nt: TGTGCCAGCAGCTCGGGGGGGGACAGGAGCTCCTACAATGAGCAGTTCTTC; CDR3aa: CASSSGGDRSSYNEQFF
d_gene: NA; v_gene: TRBV27; abundance: NA; j_gene: TRBJ2-3; CDR3nt: TGTGCCAGCAGTTTAAGACTCTTCCCCACAGATACGCAGTATTTT; CDR3aa: CASSLRLFPTDTQYF
d_gene: NA; v_gene: TRBV20-1; abundance: few; j_gene: TRBJ1-4; CDR3nt: TGCAGTGCTAGAGATCCAAGTTGGTACAATGAAAAACTGTTTTTT; CDR3aa: CSARDPSWYNEKLFF
d_gene: TRBD1; v_gene: TRBV18; abundance: few; j_gene: TRBJ1-2; CDR3nt: TGTGCCAGCTCACCACCGGGACAGGTCCCCCGGGGCTACACCTTC; CDR3aa: CASSPPGQVPRGYTF
d_gene: TRBD2; v_gene: TRBV20-1; abundance: NA; j_gene: TRBJ2-2; CDR3nt: TGCAGTGCTACTAGCGGGAGGGTGTCCGGGGAGCTGTTTTTT; CDR3aa: CSATSGRVSGELFF
d_gene: NA; v_gene: TRBV7-9; abundance: few; j_gene: TRBJ2-1; CDR3nt: TGTGCCAGCAGCTTAGCGGGAGAAAGGTACAATGAGCAGTTCTTC; CDR3aa: CASSLAGERYNEQFF
d_gene: NA; v_gene: TRBV5-4; abundance: NA; j_gene: TRBJ2-6; CDR3nt: TGTGCCAGCAGCTTCGGCAGAGCATCTGGGGCCAACGTCCTGACTTTC; CDR3aa: CASSFGRASGANVLTF
d_gene: TRBD1; v_gene: TRBV28; abundance: few; j_gene: TRBJ2-3; CDR3nt: TGTGCCAGCAACCCGGGACAGAGCACAGATACGCAGTATTTT; CDR3aa: CASNPGQSTDTQYF
d_gene: NA; v_gene: TRBV6-2/TRBV6-3; abundance: NA; j_gene: TRBJ2-7; CDR3nt: TGTGCCGGCAGTCGCCGGGCTGACTACGAGCAGTACTTC; CDR3aa: CAGSRRADYEQYF
d_gene: TRBD1; v_gene: TRBV5-1; abundance: few; j_gene: TRBJ2-7; CDR3nt: TGCGCCAGCAGCTTACAACCGGGACAGGGAGGCCACGAGCAGTACTTC; CDR3aa: CASSLQPGQGGHEQYF
d_gene: NA; v_gene: TRBV19; abundance: NA; j_gene: TRBJ2-7; CDR3nt: TGTGCCAGTAGTATAGACCGGGGAAGCGAGCAGTACTTC; CDR3aa: CASSIDRGSEQYF
d_gene: TRBD2; v_gene: TRBV29-1; abundance: NA; j_gene: TRBJ2-7; CDR3nt: TGCAGCGTTGAAGGACTAGCGGGAGCCGGGGCCTCCTACGAGCAGTACTTC; CDR3aa: CSVEGLAGAGASYEQYF